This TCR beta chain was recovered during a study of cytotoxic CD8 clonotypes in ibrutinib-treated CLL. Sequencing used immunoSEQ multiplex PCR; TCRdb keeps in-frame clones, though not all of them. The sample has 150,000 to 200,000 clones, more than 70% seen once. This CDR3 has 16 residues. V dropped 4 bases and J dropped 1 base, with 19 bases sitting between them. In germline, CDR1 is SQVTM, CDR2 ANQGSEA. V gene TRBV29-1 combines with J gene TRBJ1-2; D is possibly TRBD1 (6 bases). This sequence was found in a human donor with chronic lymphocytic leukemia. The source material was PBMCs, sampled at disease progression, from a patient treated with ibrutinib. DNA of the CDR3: TGCAGCGTTGGTGCCCCGGGGGGGCGGGGTAACTATGGCTACACCTTC. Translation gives CSVGAPGGRGNYGYTF.